This TCR beta chain was profiled in a study of OX40 agonist ivuxolimab in advanced cancers. The germline V gene encodes CDR1 SGHRS and CDR2 YFSETQ. With 5 bases removed from V and 0 bases from J, the gap between germline ends came to 12 bases. The CDR3 contains 14 residues. This table comes from immunoSEQ multiplex PCR, and its TCRdb copy is limited to in-frame clones, with some not included. Found here are 30,000 to 45,000 clones, roughly 77% of them singletons; the top ten hold approximately 22%. This material consisted of CD4+ or CD8+ T cells sorted from blood, taken in a trial of the OX40 agonist ivuxolimab. The clonotype was recovered from an adult with an advanced solid tumor such as melanoma, head and neck, liver or kidney cancer. The chain couples TRBV5-1 to TRBJ2-7; D unresolved. The CDR3 region has the DNA TGCGCCAGCAGTATCGGCGGAAACTCCTACGAGCAGTACTTC. Translated, it gives CASSIGGNSYEQYF.